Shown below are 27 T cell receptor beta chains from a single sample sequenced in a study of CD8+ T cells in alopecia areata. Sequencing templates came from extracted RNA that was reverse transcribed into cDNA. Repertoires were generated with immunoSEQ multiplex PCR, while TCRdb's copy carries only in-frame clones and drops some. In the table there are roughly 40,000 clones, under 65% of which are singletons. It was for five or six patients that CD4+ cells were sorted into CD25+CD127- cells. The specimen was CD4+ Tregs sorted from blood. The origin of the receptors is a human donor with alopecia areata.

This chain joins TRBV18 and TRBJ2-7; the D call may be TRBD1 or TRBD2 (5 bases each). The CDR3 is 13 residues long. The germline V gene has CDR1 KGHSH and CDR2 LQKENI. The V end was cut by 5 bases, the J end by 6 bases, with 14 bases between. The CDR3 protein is CASSLGERGEQYF. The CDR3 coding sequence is TGTGCCAGCTCATTGGGGGAGAGGGGCGAGCAGTACTTC.

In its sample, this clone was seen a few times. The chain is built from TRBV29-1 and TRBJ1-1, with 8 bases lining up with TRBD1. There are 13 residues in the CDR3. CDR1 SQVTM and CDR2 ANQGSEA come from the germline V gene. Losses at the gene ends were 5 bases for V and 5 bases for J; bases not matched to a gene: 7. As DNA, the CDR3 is TGCAGCGTTCGAGCAGGGGGCCGGACTGAAGCTTTCTTT. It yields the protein CSVRAGGRTEAFF.

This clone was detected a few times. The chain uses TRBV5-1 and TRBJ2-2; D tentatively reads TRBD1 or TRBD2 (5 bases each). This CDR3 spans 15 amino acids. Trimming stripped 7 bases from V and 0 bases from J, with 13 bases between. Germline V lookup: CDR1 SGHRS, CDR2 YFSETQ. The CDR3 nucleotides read TGCGCCAGCGCCGAGGGGCTTTCGAACACCGGGGAGCTGTTTTTT. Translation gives CASAEGLSNTGELFF.

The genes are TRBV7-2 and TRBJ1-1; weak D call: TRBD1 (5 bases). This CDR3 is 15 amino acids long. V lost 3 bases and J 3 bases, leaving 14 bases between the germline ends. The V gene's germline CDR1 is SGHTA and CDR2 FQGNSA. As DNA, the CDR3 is TGTGCCAGCAGCTTGGGACGGTGGGGCGACACTGAAGCTTTCTTT. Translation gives CASSLGRWGDTEAFF.

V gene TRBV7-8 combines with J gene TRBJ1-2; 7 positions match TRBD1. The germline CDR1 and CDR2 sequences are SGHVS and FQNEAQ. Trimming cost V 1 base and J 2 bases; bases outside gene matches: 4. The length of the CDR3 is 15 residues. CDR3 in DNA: TGTGCCAGCAGCTTAGGAGGGGGCACCAACTATGGCTACACCTTC. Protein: CASSLGGGTNYGYTF.

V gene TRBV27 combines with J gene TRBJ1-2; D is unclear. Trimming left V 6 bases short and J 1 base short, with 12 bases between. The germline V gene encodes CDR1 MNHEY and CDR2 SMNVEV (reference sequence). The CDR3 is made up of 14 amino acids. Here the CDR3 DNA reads TGTGCCAGCAGCCCGAAGACGGGTAACTATGGCTACACCTTC. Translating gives CASSPKTGNYGYTF.

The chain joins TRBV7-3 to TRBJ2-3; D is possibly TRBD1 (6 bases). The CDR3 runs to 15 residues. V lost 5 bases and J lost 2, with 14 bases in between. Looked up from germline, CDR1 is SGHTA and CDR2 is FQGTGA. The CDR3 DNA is TGTGCCAGCAGCCAAGGGGGTCCCACCACAGATACGCAGTATTTT. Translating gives CASSQGGPTTDTQYF.

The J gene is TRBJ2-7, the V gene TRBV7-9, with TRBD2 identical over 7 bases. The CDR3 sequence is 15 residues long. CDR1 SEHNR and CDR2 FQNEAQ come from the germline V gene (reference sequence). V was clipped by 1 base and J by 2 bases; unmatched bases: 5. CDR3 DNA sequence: TGTGCCAGCAGCTTAGGAGCGGGGTTGACCTACGAGCAGTACTTC. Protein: CASSLGAGLTYEQYF.

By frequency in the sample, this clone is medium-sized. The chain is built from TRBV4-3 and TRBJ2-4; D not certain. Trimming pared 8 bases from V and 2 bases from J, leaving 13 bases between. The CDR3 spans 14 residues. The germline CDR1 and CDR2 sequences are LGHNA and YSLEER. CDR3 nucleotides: TGCGCCAGCCCCAACGCGACCCCCAAAAACATTCAGTACTTC. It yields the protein CASPNATPKNIQYF.

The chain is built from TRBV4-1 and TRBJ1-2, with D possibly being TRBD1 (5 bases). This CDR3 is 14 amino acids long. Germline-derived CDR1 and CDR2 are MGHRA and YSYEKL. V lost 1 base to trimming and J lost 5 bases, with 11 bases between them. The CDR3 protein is CASSQVARDYGYTF. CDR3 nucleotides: TGCGCCAGCAGCCAAGTCGCCAGGGATTATGGCTACACCTTC.

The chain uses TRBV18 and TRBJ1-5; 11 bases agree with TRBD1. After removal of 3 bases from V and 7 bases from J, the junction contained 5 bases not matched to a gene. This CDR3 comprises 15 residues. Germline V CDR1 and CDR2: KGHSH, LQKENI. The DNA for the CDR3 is TGTGCCAGCTCACCCATGGGACAGGGGGAACAGCCCCAGCATTTT. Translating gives CASSPMGQGEQPQHF.

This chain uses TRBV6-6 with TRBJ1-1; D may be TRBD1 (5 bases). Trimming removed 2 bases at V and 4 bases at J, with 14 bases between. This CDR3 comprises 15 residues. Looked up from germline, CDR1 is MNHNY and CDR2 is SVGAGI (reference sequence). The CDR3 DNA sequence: TGTGCCAGCAGTTACAGGGGATTAAGTAGCACTGAAGCTTTCTTT. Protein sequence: CASSYRGLSSTEAFF.

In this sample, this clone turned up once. The CDR3 spells CASSYSRENYGYTF. CDR3 nucleotide sequence: TGTGCCAGCAGTTACTCGAGAGAAAACTATGGCTACACCTTC. The chain links TRBV6-6 to TRBJ1-2; no clear D gene. Deletions cut 0 bases from V and 2 bases from J, with 7 bases between. This CDR3 has 14 amino acids. Germline V gene sequence: CDR1 MNHNY, CDR2 SVGAGI (reference sequence).

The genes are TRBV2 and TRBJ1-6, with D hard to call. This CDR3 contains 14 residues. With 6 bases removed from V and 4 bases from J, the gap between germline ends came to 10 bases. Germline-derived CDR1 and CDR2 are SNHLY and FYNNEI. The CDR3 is CASRHPDYNSPLHF. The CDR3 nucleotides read TGTGCCAGCAGACATCCTGATTATAATTCACCCCTCCACTTT.

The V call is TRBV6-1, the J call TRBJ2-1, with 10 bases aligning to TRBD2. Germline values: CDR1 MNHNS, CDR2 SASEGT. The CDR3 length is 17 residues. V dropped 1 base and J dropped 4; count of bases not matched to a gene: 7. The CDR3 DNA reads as TGTGCCAGCAGTGAAGACTTCCGGACTAGCGGATACAATGAGCAGTTCTTC. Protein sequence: CASSEDFRTSGYNEQFF.

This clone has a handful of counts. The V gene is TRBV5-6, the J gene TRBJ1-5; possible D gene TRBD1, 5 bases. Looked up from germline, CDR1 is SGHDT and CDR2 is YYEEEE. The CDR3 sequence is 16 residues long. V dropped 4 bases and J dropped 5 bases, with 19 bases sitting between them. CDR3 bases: TGTGCCAGCAGCAGGGGCCTGGGCAGTCTGGATCAGCCCCAGCATTTT. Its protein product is CASSRGLGSLDQPQHF. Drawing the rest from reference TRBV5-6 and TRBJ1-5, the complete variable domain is DAGVTQSPTHLIKTRGQQVTLRCSPKSGHDTVSWYQQALGQGPQFIFQYYEEEERQRGNFPDRFSGHQFPNYSSELNVNALLLGDSALYLCASSRGLGSLDQPQHFGDGTRLSIL.

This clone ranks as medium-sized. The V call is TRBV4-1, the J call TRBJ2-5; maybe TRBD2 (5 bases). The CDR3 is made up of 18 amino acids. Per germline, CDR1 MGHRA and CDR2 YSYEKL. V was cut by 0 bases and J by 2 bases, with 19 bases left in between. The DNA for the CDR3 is TGCGCCAGCAGCCAAGATCCCACTAGAGCCTCACTTCAAGAGACCCAGTACTTC. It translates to CASSQDPTRASLQETQYF.

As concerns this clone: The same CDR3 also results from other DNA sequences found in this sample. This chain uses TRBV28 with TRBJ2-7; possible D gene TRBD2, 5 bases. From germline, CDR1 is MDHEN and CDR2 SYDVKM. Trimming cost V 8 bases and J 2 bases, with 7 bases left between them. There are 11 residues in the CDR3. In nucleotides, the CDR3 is TGTGCCAGCCGAGGGCCCTACGAGCAGTACTTC. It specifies CASRGPYEQYF.

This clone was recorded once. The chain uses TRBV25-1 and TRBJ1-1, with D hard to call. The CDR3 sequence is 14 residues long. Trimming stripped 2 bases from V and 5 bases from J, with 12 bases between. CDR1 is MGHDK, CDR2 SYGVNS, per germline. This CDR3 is CASSEVGRNTEAFF. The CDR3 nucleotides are TGTGCCAGCAGTGAAGTGGGAAGGAATACTGAAGCTTTCTTT.

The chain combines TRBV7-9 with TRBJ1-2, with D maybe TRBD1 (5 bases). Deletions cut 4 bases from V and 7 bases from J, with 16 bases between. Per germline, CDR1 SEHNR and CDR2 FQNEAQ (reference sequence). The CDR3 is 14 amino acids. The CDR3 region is CASSSLLTAPGYTF. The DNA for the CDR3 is TGTGCCAGCAGCTCCCTGTTGACAGCTCCTGGCTACACCTTC.

The CDR3 region has the DNA TGTGCCAGCTCAACCGAGACCCTAGCCTCTGGAAACACCATATATTTT. This translates into CASSTETLASGNTIYF. The J gene is TRBJ1-3, the V gene TRBV18; D unclear. This CDR3 has 16 amino acids. With 5 bases removed from V and 0 bases from J, the gap between germline ends came to 14 bases. Germline lookup yields CDR1 KGHSH and CDR2 LQKENI.

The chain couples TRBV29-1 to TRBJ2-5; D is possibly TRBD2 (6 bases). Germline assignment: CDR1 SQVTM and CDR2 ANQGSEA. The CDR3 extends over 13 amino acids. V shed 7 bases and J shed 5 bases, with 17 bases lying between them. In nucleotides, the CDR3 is TGCAGCGCACCAGACGGGGGAGACGAGACCCAGTACTTC. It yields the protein CSAPDGGDETQYF.

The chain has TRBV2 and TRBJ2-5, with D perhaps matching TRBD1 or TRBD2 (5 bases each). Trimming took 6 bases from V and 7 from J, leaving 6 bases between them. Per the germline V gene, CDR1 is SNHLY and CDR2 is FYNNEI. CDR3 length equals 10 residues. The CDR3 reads CASRGRTQYF. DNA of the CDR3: TGTGCCAGCAGGGGACGGACCCAGTACTTC. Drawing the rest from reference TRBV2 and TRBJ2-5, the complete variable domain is EPEVTQTPSHQVTQMGQEVILRCVPISNHLYFYWYRQILGQKVEFLVSFYNNEISEKSEIFDDQFSVERPDGSNFTLKIRSTKLEDSAMYFCASRGRTQYFGPGTRLLVL.

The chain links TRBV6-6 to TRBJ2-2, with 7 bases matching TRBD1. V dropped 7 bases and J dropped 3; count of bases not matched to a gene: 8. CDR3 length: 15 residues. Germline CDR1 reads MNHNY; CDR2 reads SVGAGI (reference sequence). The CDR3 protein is CASTDRDSYTGELFF. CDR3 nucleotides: TGTGCCAGCACCGACCGGGACAGTTACACCGGGGAGCTGTTTTTT.

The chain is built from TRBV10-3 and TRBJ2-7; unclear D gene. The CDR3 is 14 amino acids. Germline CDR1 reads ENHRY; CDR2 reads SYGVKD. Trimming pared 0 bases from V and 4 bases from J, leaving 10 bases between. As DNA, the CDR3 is TGTGCCATCAGTGAGTCCCCCAGGTGGTACGAGCAGTACTTC. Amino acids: CAISESPRWYEQYF.

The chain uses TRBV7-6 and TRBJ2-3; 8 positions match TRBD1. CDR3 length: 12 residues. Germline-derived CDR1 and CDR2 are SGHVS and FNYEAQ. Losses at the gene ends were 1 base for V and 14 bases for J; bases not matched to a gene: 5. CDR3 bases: TGTGCCAGCAGCTTAGGCCCGGGACAGGCGTATTTT. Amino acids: CASSLGPGQAYF. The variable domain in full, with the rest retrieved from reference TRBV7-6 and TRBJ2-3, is GAGVSQSPRYKVTKRGQDVALRCDPISGHVSLYWYRQALGQGPEFLTYFNYEAQQDKSGLPNDRFSAERPEGSISTLTIQRTEQRDSAMYRCASSLGPGQAYFGPGTRLTVL.

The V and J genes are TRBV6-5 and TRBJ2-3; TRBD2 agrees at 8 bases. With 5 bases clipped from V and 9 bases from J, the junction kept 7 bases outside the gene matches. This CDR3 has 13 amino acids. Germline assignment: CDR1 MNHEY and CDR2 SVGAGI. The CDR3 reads CASSGTGGDTQYF. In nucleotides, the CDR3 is TGTGCCAGCAGTGGCACGGGAGGGGACACGCAGTATTTT.